This TCR beta chain was found in a study of blood T cell repertoires in COVID-19. Study-level information: The origin of the acute and convalescent COVID-19 samples was the United States, Italy and Spain. From T cells, B-cell-depleted T cells, or PBMCs came the material, which was cDNA or gDNA.

Germline-derived CDR1 and CDR2 are LGHNA and YNFKEQ. V dropped 2 bases and J dropped 5; count of bases not matched to a gene: 10. This CDR3 is built from 17 residues. Per the study methods: Estimation of nucleated cell counts relied on the amplification of reference gene primers. Measured with immunoSEQ multiplex PCR; TCRdb has only the in-frame clones, and not every one. V, J and clone size derive from that table, while D and trimming were established from the DNA sequence. The sample holds tens of thousands of clones, nearly 90% seen once. The TCR was taken from a man between 60 and 75 years old with active COVID-19. Sequencing was carried out using peripheral blood. This chain links TRBV4-2 with TRBJ2-1, with TRBD2 matching over 9 bases. The DNA of the CDR3 is TGTGCCAGCAGCCAATTCGGAGGGCTAGCGGGACACAATGAGCAGTTCTTC. Its translation: CASSQFGGLAGHNEQFF.